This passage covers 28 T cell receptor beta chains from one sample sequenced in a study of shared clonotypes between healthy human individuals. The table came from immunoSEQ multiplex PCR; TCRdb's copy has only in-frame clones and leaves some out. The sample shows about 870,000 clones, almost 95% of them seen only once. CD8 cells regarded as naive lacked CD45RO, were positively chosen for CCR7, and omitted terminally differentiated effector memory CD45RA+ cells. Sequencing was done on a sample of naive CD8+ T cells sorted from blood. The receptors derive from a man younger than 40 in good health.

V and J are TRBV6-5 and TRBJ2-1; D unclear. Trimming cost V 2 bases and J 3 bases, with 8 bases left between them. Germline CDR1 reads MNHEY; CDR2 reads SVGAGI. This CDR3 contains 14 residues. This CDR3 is CASSYGSDYNEQFF. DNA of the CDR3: TGTGCCAGCAGTTACGGGTCGGACTACAATGAGCAGTTCTTC.

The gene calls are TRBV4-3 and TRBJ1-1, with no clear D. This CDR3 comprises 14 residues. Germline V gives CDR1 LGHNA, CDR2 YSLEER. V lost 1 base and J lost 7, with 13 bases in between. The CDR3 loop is CASSQGVPSIEAFF. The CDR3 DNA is TGCGCCAGCAGCCAAGGAGTCCCCAGCATTGAAGCTTTCTTT.

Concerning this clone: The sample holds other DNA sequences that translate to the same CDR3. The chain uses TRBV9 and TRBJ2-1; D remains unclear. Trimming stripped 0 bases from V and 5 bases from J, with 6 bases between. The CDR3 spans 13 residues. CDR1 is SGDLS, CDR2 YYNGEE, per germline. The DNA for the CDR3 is TGTGCCAGCAGCGTAGCTGCGAACAATGAGCAGTTCTTC. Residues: CASSVAANNEQFF.

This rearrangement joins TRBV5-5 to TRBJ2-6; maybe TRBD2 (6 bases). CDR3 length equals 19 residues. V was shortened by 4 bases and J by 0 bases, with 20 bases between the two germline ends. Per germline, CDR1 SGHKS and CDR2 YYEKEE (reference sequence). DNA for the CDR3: TGTGCCAGCAGCCAAGATCCCAGGGCGGGAAGCTCTGGGGCCAACGTCCTGACTTTC. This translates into CASSQDPRAGSSGANVLTF.

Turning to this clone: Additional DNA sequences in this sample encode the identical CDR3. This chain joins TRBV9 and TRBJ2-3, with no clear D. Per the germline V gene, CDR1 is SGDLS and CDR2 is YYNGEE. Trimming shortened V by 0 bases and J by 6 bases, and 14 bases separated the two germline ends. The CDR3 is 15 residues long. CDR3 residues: CASSVGLTSTDTQYF. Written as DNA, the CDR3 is TGTGCCAGCAGCGTAGGCTTAACTTCGACGGATACGCAGTATTTT.

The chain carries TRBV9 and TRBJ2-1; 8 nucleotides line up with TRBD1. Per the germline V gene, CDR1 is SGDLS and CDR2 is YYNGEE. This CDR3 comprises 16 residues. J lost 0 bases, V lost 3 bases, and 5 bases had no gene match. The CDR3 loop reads CASSARTGISYNEQFF. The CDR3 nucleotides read TGTGCCAGCAGCGCAAGGACAGGGATCTCCTACAATGAGCAGTTCTTC.

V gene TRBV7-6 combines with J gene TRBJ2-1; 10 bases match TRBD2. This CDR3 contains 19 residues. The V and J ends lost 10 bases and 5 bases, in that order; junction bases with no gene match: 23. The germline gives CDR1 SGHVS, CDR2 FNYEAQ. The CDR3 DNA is TGTGCCACCGAACACAAAGGGACTAGCGCTACACGAGGGGACAATGAGCAGTTCTTC. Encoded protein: CATEHKGTSATRGDNEQFF. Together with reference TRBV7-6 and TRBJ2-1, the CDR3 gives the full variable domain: GAGVSQSPRYKVTKRGQDVALRCDPISGHVSLYWYRQALGQGPEFLTYFNYEAQQDKSGLPNDRFSAERPEGSISTLTIQRTEQRDSAMYRCATEHKGTSATRGDNEQFFGPGTRLTVL.

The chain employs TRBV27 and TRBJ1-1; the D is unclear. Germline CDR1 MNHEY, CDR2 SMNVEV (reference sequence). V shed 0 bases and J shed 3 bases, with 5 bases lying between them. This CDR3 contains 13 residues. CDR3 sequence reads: CASSLSSHTEAFF. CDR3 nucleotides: TGTGCCAGCAGTTTATCAAGCCACACTGAAGCTTTCTTT.

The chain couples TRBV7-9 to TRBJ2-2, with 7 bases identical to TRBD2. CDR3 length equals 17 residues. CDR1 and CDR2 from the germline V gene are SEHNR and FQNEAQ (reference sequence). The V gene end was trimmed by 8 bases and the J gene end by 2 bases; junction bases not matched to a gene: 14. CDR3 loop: CASHSSGLAVNTGELFF. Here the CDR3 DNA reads TGTGCCAGCCACTCCAGTGGGCTAGCGGTTAACACCGGGGAGCTGTTTTTT.

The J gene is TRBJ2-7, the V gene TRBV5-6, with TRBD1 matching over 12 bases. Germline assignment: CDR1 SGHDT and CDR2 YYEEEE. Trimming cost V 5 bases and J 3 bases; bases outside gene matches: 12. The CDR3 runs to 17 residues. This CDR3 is CASRAGTGGVVGYEQYF. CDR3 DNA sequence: TGTGCCAGCAGAGCCGGGACAGGGGGCGTCGTGGGCTACGAGCAGTACTTC.

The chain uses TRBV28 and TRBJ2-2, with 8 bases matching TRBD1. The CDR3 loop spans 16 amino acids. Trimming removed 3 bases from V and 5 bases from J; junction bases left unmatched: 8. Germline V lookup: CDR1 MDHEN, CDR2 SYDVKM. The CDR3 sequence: CASSFPGQGHTGELFF. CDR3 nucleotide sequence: TGTGCCAGCAGTTTCCCCGGACAGGGACATACCGGGGAGCTGTTTTTT.

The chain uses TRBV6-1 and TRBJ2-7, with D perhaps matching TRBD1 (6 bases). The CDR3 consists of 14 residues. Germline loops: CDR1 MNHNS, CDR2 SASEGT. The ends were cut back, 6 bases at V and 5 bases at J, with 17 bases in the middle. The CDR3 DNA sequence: TGTGCCAGCAGAAAAACAGGGACCATTGACGAGCAGTACTTC. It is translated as CASRKTGTIDEQYF.

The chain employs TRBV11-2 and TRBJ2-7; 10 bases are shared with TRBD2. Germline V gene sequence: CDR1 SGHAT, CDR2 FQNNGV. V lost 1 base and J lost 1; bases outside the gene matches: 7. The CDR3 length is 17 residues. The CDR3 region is CASSLGQAGGFSYEQYF. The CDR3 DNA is TGTGCCAGCAGCTTAGGTCAAGCGGGAGGGTTTTCCTACGAGCAGTACTTC.

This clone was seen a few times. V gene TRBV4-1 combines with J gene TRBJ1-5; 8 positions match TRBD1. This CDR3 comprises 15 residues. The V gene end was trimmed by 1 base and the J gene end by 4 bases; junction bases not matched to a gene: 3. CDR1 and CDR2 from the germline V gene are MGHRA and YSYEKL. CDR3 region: CASSQVGQGNQPQHF. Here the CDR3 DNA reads TGCGCCAGCAGCCAAGTTGGACAGGGTAATCAGCCCCAGCATTTT.

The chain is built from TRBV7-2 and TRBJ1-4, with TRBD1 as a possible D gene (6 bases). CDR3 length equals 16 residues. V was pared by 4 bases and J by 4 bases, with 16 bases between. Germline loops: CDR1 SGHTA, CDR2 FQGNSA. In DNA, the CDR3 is TGTGCCAGCAGCTACCCACCGGGGGCGGGTAATGAAAAACTGTTTTTT. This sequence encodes CASSYPPGAGNEKLFF.

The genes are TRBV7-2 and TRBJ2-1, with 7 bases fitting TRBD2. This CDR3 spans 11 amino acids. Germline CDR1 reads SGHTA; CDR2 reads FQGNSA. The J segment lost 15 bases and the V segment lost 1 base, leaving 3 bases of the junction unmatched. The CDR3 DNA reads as TGTGCCAGCAGCTTAGAGGGACTACCGTTCTTC. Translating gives CASSLEGLPFF.

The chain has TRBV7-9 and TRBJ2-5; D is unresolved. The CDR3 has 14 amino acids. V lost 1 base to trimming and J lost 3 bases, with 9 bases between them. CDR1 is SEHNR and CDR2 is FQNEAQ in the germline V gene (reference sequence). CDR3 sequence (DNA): TGTGCCAGCAGCTTAGTTCCGCTAAAAGAGACCCAGTACTTC. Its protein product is CASSLVPLKETQYF.

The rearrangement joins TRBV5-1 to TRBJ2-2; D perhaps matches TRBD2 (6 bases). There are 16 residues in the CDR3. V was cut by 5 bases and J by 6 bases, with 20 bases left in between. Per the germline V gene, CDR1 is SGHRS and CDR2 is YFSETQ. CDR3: CASRPTGGLWAGELFF. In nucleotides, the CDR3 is TGCGCCAGCAGGCCCACCGGGGGTTTATGGGCCGGGGAGCTGTTTTTT.

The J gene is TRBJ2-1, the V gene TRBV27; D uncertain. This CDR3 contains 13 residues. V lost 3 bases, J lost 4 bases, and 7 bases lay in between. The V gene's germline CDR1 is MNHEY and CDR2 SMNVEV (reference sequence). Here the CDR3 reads CASSFFAYNEQFF. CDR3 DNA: TGTGCCAGCAGTTTCTTTGCTTACAATGAGCAGTTCTTC.

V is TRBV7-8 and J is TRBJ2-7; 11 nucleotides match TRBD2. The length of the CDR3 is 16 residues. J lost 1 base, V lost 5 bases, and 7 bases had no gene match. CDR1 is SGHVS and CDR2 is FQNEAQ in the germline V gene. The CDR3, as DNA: TGTGCCAGCAGCGGGGGACTAGCGGAGATTTCCTACGAGCAGTACTTC. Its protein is CASSGGLAEISYEQYF.

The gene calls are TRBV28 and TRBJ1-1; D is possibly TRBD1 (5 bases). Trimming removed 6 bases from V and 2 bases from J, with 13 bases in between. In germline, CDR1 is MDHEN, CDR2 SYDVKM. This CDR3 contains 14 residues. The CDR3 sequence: CASRETGANTEAFF. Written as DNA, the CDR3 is TGTGCCAGCAGAGAAACCGGGGCTAACACTGAAGCTTTCTTT.

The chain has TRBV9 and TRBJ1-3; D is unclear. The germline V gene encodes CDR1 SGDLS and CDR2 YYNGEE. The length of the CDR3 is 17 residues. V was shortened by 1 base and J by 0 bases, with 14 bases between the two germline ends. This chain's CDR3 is CASSVSGGFNSGNTIYF. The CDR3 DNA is TGTGCCAGCAGCGTATCTGGAGGGTTCAACTCTGGAAACACCATATATTTT. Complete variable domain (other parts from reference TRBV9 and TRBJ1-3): DSGVTQTPKHLITATGQRVTLRCSPRSGDLSVYWYQQSLDQGLQFLIQYYNGEERAKGNILERFSAQQFPDLHSELNLSSLELGDSALYFCASSVSGGFNSGNTIYFGEGSWLTVV.

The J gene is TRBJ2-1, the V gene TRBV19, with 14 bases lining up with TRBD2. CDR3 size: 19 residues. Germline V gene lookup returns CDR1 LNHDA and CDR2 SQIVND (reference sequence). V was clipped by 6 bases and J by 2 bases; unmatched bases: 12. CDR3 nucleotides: TGTGCCAGTAGCGTTCGACTAGCGGGAGGGCCTGGAGCCTACAATGAGCAGTTCTTC. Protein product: CASSVRLAGGPGAYNEQFF. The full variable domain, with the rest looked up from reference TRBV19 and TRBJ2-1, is DGGITQSPKYLFRKEGQNVTLSCEQNLNHDAMYWYRQDPGQGLRLIYYSQIVNDFQKGDIAEGYSVSREKKESFPLTVTSAQKNPTAFYLCASSVRLAGGPGAYNEQFFGPGTRLTVL.

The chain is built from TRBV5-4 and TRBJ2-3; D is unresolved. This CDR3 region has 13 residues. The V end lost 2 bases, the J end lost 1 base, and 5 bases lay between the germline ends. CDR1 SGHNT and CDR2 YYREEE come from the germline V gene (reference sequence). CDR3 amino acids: CASSLLGTDTQYF. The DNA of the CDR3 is TGTGCCAGCAGCTTATTGGGCACAGATACGCAGTATTTT.

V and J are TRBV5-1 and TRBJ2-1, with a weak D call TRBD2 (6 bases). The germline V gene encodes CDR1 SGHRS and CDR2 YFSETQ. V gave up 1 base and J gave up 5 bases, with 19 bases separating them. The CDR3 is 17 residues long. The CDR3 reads CASSLSLGGGINNEQFF. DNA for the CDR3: TGCGCCAGCAGCTTGAGCCTCGGCGGCGGGATTAACAATGAGCAGTTCTTC.

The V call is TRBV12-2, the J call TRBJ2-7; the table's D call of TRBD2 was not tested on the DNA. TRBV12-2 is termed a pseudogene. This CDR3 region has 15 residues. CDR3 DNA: TGTGCAAGTCGCTCCCTAGCGGGAGGGATGGGCGAGCAGTACTTC. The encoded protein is CASRSLAGGMGEQYF.

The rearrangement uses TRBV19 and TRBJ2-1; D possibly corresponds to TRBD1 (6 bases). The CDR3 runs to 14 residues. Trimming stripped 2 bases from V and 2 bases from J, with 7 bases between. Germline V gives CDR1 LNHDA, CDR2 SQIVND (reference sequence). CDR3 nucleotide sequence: TGTGCCAGTAGTATATGGGGGCCCTACAATGAGCAGTTCTTC. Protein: CASSIWGPYNEQFF.

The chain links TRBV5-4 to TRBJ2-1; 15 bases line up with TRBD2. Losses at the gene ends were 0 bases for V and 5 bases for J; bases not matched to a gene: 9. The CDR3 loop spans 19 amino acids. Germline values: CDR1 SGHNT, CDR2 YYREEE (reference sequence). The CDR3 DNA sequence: TGTGCCAGCAGCTTGGTACCCGGACTAGCGGGAGGGGTCCACAATGAGCAGTTCTTC. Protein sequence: CASSLVPGLAGGVHNEQFF. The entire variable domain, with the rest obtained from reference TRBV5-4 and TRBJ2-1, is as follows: ETGVTQSPTHLIKTRGQQVTLRCSSQSGHNTVSWYQQALGQGPQFIFQYYREEENGRGNFPPRFSGLQFPNYSSELNVNALELDDSALYLCASSLVPGLAGGVHNEQFFGPGTRLTVL.